Below, 15 T cell receptor beta chains from the same sample are listed, as sequenced in a study of cytomegalovirus exposure and HLA in healthy donors. 13 Jbeta primers and 60 Vbeta primers were used for the PCR. Measured with immunoSEQ multiplex PCR; TCRdb has only the in-frame clones, and not every one. Of about 200,000 clones listed, roughly 73% are singletons. The sample was PBMCs. These receptors all stem from a woman younger than 45 in good health and CMV-seropositive.

This clone was detected a few times. In DNA, the CDR3 is TGTGCCAGCAGCTTAGATTTGTCTCCTACAGATACGCAGTATTTT. Translated: CASSLDLSPTDTQYF. The rearrangement joins TRBV11-2 to TRBJ2-3; D not resolved. This CDR3 contains 15 residues. Germline CDR1 and CDR2: SGHAT and FQNNGV. Trimming took 0 bases from V and 3 from J, leaving 10 bases between them.

This sequence joins TRBV19 and TRBJ1-5, with 9 bases fitting TRBD1. The CDR3 spans 13 residues. In germline, CDR1 is LNHDA, CDR2 SQIVND (reference sequence). After removal of 4 bases from V and 9 bases from J, the junction contained 4 bases not matched to a gene. This CDR3 reads CASSNQGQGPQHF. CDR3 DNA: TGTGCCAGTAGTAATCAGGGACAGGGGCCCCAGCATTTT.

This clone appeared a single time. Additional DNA sequences in this sample encode the identical CDR3. The chain links TRBV18 to TRBJ2-3; TRBD2 matches at 8 bases. This CDR3 spans 16 amino acids. The germline CDR1 and CDR2 sequences are KGHSH and LQKENI. After removal of 2 bases from V and 1 base from J, the junction contained 5 bases not matched to a gene. The CDR3 coding sequence is TGTGCCAGCTCACCAAGGCTAGCGGGTGGCACAGATACGCAGTATTTT. Encoded protein: CASSPRLAGGTDTQYF. Drawing the rest from reference TRBV18 and TRBJ2-3, the complete variable domain is NAGVMQNPRHLVRRRGQEARLRCSPMKGHSHVYWYRQLPEEGLKFMVYLQKENIIDESGMPKERFSAEFPKEGPSILRIQQVVRGDSAAYFCASSPRLAGGTDTQYFGPGTRLTVL.

CDR3 coding DNA: TGCAGTGCTAGAGCGGAGACCCAGTACTTC. This sequence encodes CSARAETQYF. The J gene is TRBJ2-5, the V gene TRBV20-1; D unclear. Deletions cut 1 base from V and 5 bases from J, with 2 bases between. CDR3 size: 10 residues. CDR1 and CDR2 (germline): DFQATT, SNEGSKA (reference sequence).

This clone was seen a single time. This chain links TRBV7-8 with TRBJ1-4; 8 positions match TRBD1. The germline V gene has CDR1 SGHVS and CDR2 FQNEAQ. The CDR3 is 15 amino acids. V trimming: 2 bases; J trimming: 6 bases; junction bases outside the gene matches: 5. The CDR3 here is CASSLTNRGDEKLFF. The CDR3 nucleotides are TGTGCCAGCAGCTTAACGAACAGGGGGGATGAAAAACTGTTTTTT.

The chain links TRBV6-1 to TRBJ2-3; no clear D. The CDR3 covers 14 residues. V shed 3 bases and J shed 2 bases, with 9 bases lying between them. The germline CDR1 and CDR2 sequences are MNHNS and SASEGT. DNA for the CDR3: TGTGCCAGCAGTGACCGACACATCACAGATACGCAGTATTTT. Protein sequence: CASSDRHITDTQYF.

This chain joins TRBV11-1 and TRBJ2-4; D is possibly TRBD2 (5 bases). Germline V gene sequence: CDR1 SGHAT, CDR2 FQDESV (reference sequence). The CDR3 sequence is 17 residues long. Trimming removed 5 bases at V and 0 bases at J, with 17 bases between. Written as DNA, the CDR3 is TGTGCCAGCAGCCCAAGGCAAGGAGGTTTAGCCAAAAACATTCAGTACTTC. Protein product: CASSPRQGGLAKNIQYF.

This clone was seen a single time. V gene TRBV7-8 combines with J gene TRBJ2-5; 7 bases align to TRBD2. This CDR3 is built from 15 residues. With V trimmed by 4 bases and J by 3 bases, 8 bases remained unmatched. The germline gives CDR1 SGHVS, CDR2 FQNEAQ. CDR3 DNA: TGTGCCAGCAGCTCCCGGGGGGTTGGGAAAGAGACCCAGTACTTC. Its protein is CASSSRGVGKETQYF.

The chain carries TRBV30 and TRBJ1-2, with 8 bases identical to TRBD1. In germline, CDR1 is GTSNPN, CDR2 SVGIG (reference sequence). V gave up 7 bases and J gave up 3 bases; unmatched junction bases: 7. CDR3 length: 13 amino acids. CDR3 loop: CASLGQDDYGYTF. As DNA, the CDR3 is TGTGCCTCCCTGGGACAGGACGACTATGGCTACACCTTC.

The chain employs TRBV18 and TRBJ2-3, with D maybe TRBD2 (5 bases). Germline V gene lookup returns CDR1 KGHSH and CDR2 LQKENI. The germline V and J ends were trimmed by 0 bases and 5 bases, with 9 bases remaining between them. The CDR3 consists of 14 residues. The CDR3 spells CASSPPPRGDTQYF. CDR3 DNA sequence: TGTGCCAGCTCACCACCCCCCCGGGGAGATACGCAGTATTTT. Full variable domain (missing parts from reference TRBV18 and TRBJ2-3): NAGVMQNPRHLVRRRGQEARLRCSPMKGHSHVYWYRQLPEEGLKFMVYLQKENIIDESGMPKERFSAEFPKEGPSILRIQQVVRGDSAAYFCASSPPPRGDTQYFGPGTRLTVL.

This rearrangement joins TRBV11-3 to TRBJ2-3; perhaps TRBD1 as D (6 bases). The germline V and J ends were trimmed by 1 base and 1 base, with 12 bases remaining between them. Germline values: CDR1 SGHNT, CDR2 YENEEA. The CDR3 contains 16 residues. The CDR3 bases are TGTGCCAGCAGCTTAGGTCGGGACACACGCACAGATACGCAGTATTTT. Translated, it gives CASSLGRDTRTDTQYF.

V usage is TRBV6-1 and J usage is TRBJ2-7; D possibly corresponds to TRBD1 (5 bases). Germline values: CDR1 MNHNS, CDR2 SASEGT. The germline V and J ends were trimmed by 3 bases and 9 bases, with 18 bases remaining between them. The CDR3 has 14 amino acids. The CDR3 region has the DNA TGTGCCAGCAGTGATCAGGGAACGGTACGAGCGCAGTACTTC. Translated, it gives CASSDQGTVRAQYF.

The chain is built from TRBV4-1 and TRBJ2-1, with 8 bases fitting TRBD2. The CDR3 spans 16 residues. Germline V gives CDR1 MGHRA, CDR2 YSYEKL. V lost 2 bases to trimming and J lost 6 bases; unmatched junction nucleotides: 9. DNA of the CDR3: TGCGCCAGCAGCCAACGAACTAGCGGAGCCCCCAATGAGCAGTTCTTC. Protein: CASSQRTSGAPNEQFF.

Comment on this clone: At one end, the junction sequence differs from germline, possibly due to a read error. The rearrangement uses TRBV29-1 and TRBJ2-1; no clear D. Germline CDR1 SQVTM, CDR2 ANQGSEA. The CDR3 covers 12 residues. CDR3 nucleotide sequence: TGCAGCGGCCTTCAGTCCTCCAATGAGCAGTTCTTC. Translated: CSGLQSSNEQFF.

This chain links TRBV5-5 with TRBJ1-2, with TRBD1 matching 7 bases. CDR1 is SGHKS and CDR2 is YYEKEE in the germline V gene (reference sequence). V shed 0 bases and J 4 bases; nucleotides not matched to a gene: 3. The CDR3 has 14 residues. The CDR3 nucleotides are TGTGCCAGCAGCTTGGAGTGGGACAGCTATGGCTACACCTTC. Translation gives CASSLEWDSYGYTF.